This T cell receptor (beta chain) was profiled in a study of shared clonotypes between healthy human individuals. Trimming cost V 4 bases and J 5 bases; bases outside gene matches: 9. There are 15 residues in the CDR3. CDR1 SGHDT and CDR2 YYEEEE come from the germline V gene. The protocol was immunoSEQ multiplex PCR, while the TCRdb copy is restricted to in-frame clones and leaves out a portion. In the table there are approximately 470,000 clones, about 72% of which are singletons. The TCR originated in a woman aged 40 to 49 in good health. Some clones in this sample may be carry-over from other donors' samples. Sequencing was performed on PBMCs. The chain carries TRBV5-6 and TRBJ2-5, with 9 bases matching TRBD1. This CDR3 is CASSAKQGAEETQYF. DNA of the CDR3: TGTGCCAGCAGCGCCAAACAGGGGGCGGAGGAGACCCAGTACTTC.